A single sample gave rise to the 24 T cell receptor beta chains below, sequenced in a study of response to subunit inactivated influenza vaccine. TCRdb recomputed calls from the RT-PCR reads with MiXCR, one row per CDR3 protein. The sample contains 650,000 to 700,000 distinct CDR3 sequences, 15% to 19% of which appear only once. The source was PBMCs from blood, collected approximately 12 days after vaccination. These receptors were collected from a man between 45 and 60 years old who received an inactivated influenza vaccine.

This clonotype was found a few times. The CDR3 nucleotides are TGTGCCAGCGCGCAGGGGAGGAGCAATCAGCCCCAGCATTTT. It specifies CASAQGRSNQPQHF. The gene calls are TRBV12-3 or TRBV12-4 and TRBJ1-5; D is perhaps TRBD1 (6 bases). The CDR3 runs to 14 residues. With 8 bases removed from V and 1 base from J, the gap between germline ends came to 12 bases.

The rearrangement links TRBV15 to TRBJ2-5, with TRBD1 matching 10 bases. V lost 1 base to trimming and J lost 4 bases; unmatched junction nucleotides: 0. CDR1 and CDR2 (germline): LNHNV, YYDKDF (reference sequence). The CDR3 totals 14 residues. Here the CDR3 reads CATSRGDRGETQYF. The CDR3 coding sequence is TGTGCCACCAGCAGAGGGGACAGGGGAGAGACCCAGTACTTC.

The chain uses TRBV29-1 and TRBJ1-2; no definite D call. Germline assignment: CDR1 SQVTM and CDR2 ANQGSEA. The CDR3 is 11 residues long. V lost 7 bases and J lost 6, with 12 bases in between. This CDR3 is CSAVTANGYTF. The CDR3 DNA sequence: TGCAGCGCCGTAACAGCGAATGGCTACACCTTC.

The sample holds many counts of this clonotype. V gene TRBV6-5 combines with J gene TRBJ2-7, with 8 bases matching TRBD1. The germline V gene has CDR1 MNHEY and CDR2 SVGAGI. The V segment lost 5 bases and the J segment 2 bases; nucleotides outside the gene matches: 14. CDR3 size: 17 residues. The CDR3 region has the DNA TGTGCCAGCAGTCACAGGCGCGGGACAGGTGGGACCTACGAGCAGTACTTC. It codes for CASSHRRGTGGTYEQYF.

This clonotype was seen a handful of times. The chain has TRBV20-1 and TRBJ2-7, with D tentatively TRBD2 (5 bases). Per the germline V gene, CDR1 is DFQATT and CDR2 is SNEGSKA (reference sequence). Trimming removed 0 bases at V and 2 bases at J, with 11 bases between. CDR3 size: 14 residues. The CDR3 protein is CSARDQGRAYEQYF. For the CDR3, the DNA is TGCAGTGCTAGAGATCAAGGGCGGGCCTACGAGCAGTACTTC.

The table lists this clonotype with a few counts. This chain joins TRBV20-1 and TRBJ1-2, with TRBD1 matching 7 bases. Losses at the gene ends were 4 bases for V and 0 bases for J; bases not matched to a gene: 2. This CDR3 contains 13 residues. Germline loops: CDR1 DFQATT, CDR2 SNEGSKA (reference sequence). This CDR3 is CSAKGQTNYGYTF. As DNA, the CDR3 is TGCAGTGCTAAGGGACAGACTAACTATGGCTACACCTTC.

CDR3 region: CASSARLNYNSPLHF. The CDR3 DNA reads as TGCGCCAGCAGCGCAAGACTGAACTATAATTCACCCCTCCACTTT. The V and J genes are TRBV5-1 and TRBJ1-6; D uncertain. This CDR3 region has 15 residues. CDR1 SGHRS and CDR2 YFSETQ come from the germline V gene. V lost 4 bases and J 3 bases, leaving 11 bases between the germline ends. Variable domain in full (rest from reference TRBV5-1 and TRBJ1-6): KAGVTQTPRYLIKTRGQQVTLSCSPISGHRSVSWYQQTPGQGLQFLFEYFSETQRNKGNFPGRFSGRQFSNSRSEMNVSTLELGDSALYLCASSARLNYNSPLHFGNGTRLTVT.

This clonotype was seen only a few times. The chain recombines TRBV12-3 or TRBV12-4 with TRBJ2-7; TRBD2 aligns across 15 bases. There are 16 residues in the CDR3. V was clipped by 7 bases and J by 2 bases; unmatched bases: 6. The CDR3 DNA reads TGTGCCAGCACCCCGGGACTAGCGGGGGGCCCCTACGAGCAGTACTTC. Translated: CASTPGLAGGPYEQYF.

The genes are TRBV12-3 or TRBV12-4 and TRBJ2-1, with a weak D call TRBD2 (5 bases). The CDR3 extends over 15 amino acids. V shed 4 bases and J shed 4 bases, with 14 bases lying between them. The CDR3 DNA follows: TGTGCCAGCAGTTCGAGCGGAGGCGGATACAATGAGCAGTTCTTC. Translation: CASSSSGGGYNEQFF.

The chain uses TRBV6-5 and TRBJ2-7; no clear D gene. This CDR3 contains 14 residues. With 2 bases removed from V and 1 base from J, the gap between germline ends came to 9 bases. CDR1 and CDR2 (germline): MNHEY, SVGAGI. The CDR3 DNA follows: TGTGCCAGCAGTTACGGAATGGGGTCCTACGAGCAGTACTTC. This codes for CASSYGMGSYEQYF.

This clonotype occurred a few times. The chain uses TRBV20-1 and TRBJ2-1, with 7 bases matching TRBD1. Per germline, CDR1 DFQATT and CDR2 SNEGSKA (reference sequence). Trimming removed 5 bases from V and 4 bases from J; junction bases left unmatched: 14. The CDR3 extends over 16 amino acids. CDR3 amino acids: CSAVIQRDSLYNEQFF. CDR3 coding DNA: TGCAGTGCTGTTATTCAACGGGACAGCCTGTACAATGAGCAGTTCTTC.

The sample holds a few counts of this clonotype. The chain has TRBV19 and TRBJ2-4, with D possibly called TRBD1 or TRBD2 (6 bases each). The CDR3 length is 14 residues. Trimming removed 5 bases at V and 8 bases at J, with 16 bases between. Looked up from germline, CDR1 is LNHDA and CDR2 is SQIVND (reference sequence). The DNA for the CDR3 is TGTGCCAGTAGTGCACAGGGAGGAGGGGACATTCAGTACTTC. It codes for CASSAQGGGDIQYF.

The V call is TRBV19, the J call TRBJ1-5, with D possibly being TRBD1 (6 bases). CDR3 length equals 15 residues. Germline lookup yields CDR1 LNHDA and CDR2 SQIVND (reference sequence). With 3 bases removed from V and 2 bases from J, the gap between germline ends came to 11 bases. The CDR3 DNA reads TGTGCCAGTAGTATCGGGGGGCGAGGCAATCAGCCCCAGCATTTT. This sequence encodes CASSIGGRGNQPQHF.

There are a few counts of this clonotype. V usage is TRBV2 and J usage is TRBJ2-7, with D perhaps matching TRBD1 or TRBD2 (6 bases each). Germline lookup yields CDR1 SNHLY and CDR2 FYNNEI. This CDR3 is built from 14 residues. The V end lost 3 bases, the J end lost 2 bases, and 11 bases lay between the germline ends. The CDR3 spells CASSEGGGPYEQYF. CDR3 coding DNA: TGTGCCAGCAGTGAGGGGGGCGGACCCTACGAGCAGTACTTC.

A note on this clonotype: This may arise from a read error, as a much more abundant clone is one base away. The gene calls are TRBV18 and TRBJ1-1, with 8 bases identical to TRBD1. The CDR3 is 16 residues long. Germline V gives CDR1 KGHSH, CDR2 LQKENI. The CDR3 DNA reads as TGTGCCAGCTCACCACCGATGACAGGGGTGAACACTGTAGCTTTCTTT. It translates to CASSPPMTGVNTVAFF.

This clonotype has only a few counts. This chain joins TRBV10-3 and TRBJ2-1; perhaps D is TRBD1 or TRBD2 (5 bases each). This CDR3 has 14 amino acids. Germline assignment: CDR1 ENHRY and CDR2 SYGVKD. Trimming took off 5 bases at V and 0 bases at J, with 8 bases between the two ends. CDR3 DNA sequence: TGTGCCATCAGTACCGGGACCTCCTACAATGAGCAGTTCTTC. Residues: CAISTGTSYNEQFF.

This clonotype occurred many times. The chain uses TRBV7-2 and TRBJ2-1, with TRBD1 matching 7 bases. Trimming at V came to 5 bases and at J to 0 bases, leaving 4 bases not matched to a gene. Germline CDR1 is SGHTA and CDR2 is FQGNSA. This CDR3 is 15 amino acids long. The DNA of the CDR3 is TGTGCCAGCAGCCCGCAGGGGGTCTCCTACAATGAGCAGTTCTTC. This codes for CASSPQGVSYNEQFF.

This clonotype was detected many times. The CDR3 spells CASRNLAGYEQFF. DNA of the CDR3: TGTGCCAGCAGGAATCTAGCGGGATATGAGCAGTTCTTC. This chain uses TRBV12-3 or TRBV12-4 with TRBJ2-1, with TRBD2 matching 9 bases. V was clipped by 6 bases and J by 8 bases; unmatched bases: 5. The CDR3 spans 13 residues.

In regard to this clonotype: The junction differs from germline at one of its ends, possibly a read error. The chain has TRBV7-2 and TRBJ2-3; D is unclear. The CDR3 consists of 12 residues. Germline V gene data show CDR1 as SGHTA and CDR2 as FQGNSA. The CDR3 sequence: CSSSFSIDTQYF. CDR3 coding DNA: TGTTCCAGCAGCTTCAGCATTGATACGCAGTATTTT.

The V and J genes are TRBV7-2 and TRBJ2-1, with 13 bases aligning to TRBD2. CDR3 size: 19 residues. V gave up 3 bases and J gave up 5 bases; unmatched junction bases: 13. CDR1 and CDR2 from the germline V gene are SGHTA and FQGNSA. The CDR3 nucleotides are TGTGCCAGCAGCTTCGCACTAGCGGGAGGGACCGATTCCCACAATGAGCAGTTCTTC. Translation: CASSFALAGGTDSHNEQFF.

This clonotype was recorded many times. V gene TRBV7-2 combines with J gene TRBJ2-3; TRBD2 matches 8 bases. The CDR3 is 16 amino acids. The germline gives CDR1 SGHTA, CDR2 FQGNSA. V shed 0 bases and J 0 bases; nucleotides not matched to a gene: 2. The CDR3 sequence: CASSLASGISTDTQYF. The CDR3 nucleotides are TGTGCCAGCAGCTTAGCTAGCGGGATTAGCACAGATACGCAGTATTTT.

This clonotype was seen only a few times. The J gene is TRBJ2-2, the V gene TRBV3-1; D gene ambiguous. The CDR3 covers 14 residues. Trimming took 1 base from V and 2 from J, leaving 5 bases between them. Germline values: CDR1 LGHDT, CDR2 YNNKEL (reference sequence). The CDR3 DNA sequence: TGTGCCAGCAGCCAAGTGTACAACACCGGGGAGCTGTTTTTT. It codes for CASSQVYNTGELFF. Full variable domain (rest looked up from reference TRBV3-1 and TRBJ2-2): DTAVSQTPKYLVTQMGNDKSIKCEQNLGHDTMYWYKQDSKKFLKIMFSYNNKELIINETVPNRFSPKSPDKAHLNLHINSLELGDSAVYFCASSQVYNTGELFFGEGSRLTVL.

The table lists this clonotype with many counts. The genes are TRBV29-1 and TRBJ2-1, with 7 bases aligning to TRBD1. Germline loops: CDR1 SQVTM, CDR2 ANQGSEA. The CDR3 consists of 14 residues. Trimming cost V 4 bases and J 7 bases; bases outside gene matches: 10. CDR3 nucleotide sequence: TGCAGCGTTGGGGCAGGGGGATCGATGAATGAGCAGTTCTTC. It codes for CSVGAGGSMNEQFF.

This clonotype was counted a few times. The gene calls are TRBV18 and TRBJ2-5; D possibly uses TRBD1 or TRBD2 (6 bases each). Germline V lookup: CDR1 KGHSH, CDR2 LQKENI. The CDR3 consists of 14 residues. V lost 6 bases to trimming and J lost 4 bases, with 15 bases between them. The CDR3 loop reads CASSPNGGGETQYF. The CDR3 nucleotides read TGTGCCAGCTCCCCCAACGGGGGCGGAGAGACCCAGTACTTC.